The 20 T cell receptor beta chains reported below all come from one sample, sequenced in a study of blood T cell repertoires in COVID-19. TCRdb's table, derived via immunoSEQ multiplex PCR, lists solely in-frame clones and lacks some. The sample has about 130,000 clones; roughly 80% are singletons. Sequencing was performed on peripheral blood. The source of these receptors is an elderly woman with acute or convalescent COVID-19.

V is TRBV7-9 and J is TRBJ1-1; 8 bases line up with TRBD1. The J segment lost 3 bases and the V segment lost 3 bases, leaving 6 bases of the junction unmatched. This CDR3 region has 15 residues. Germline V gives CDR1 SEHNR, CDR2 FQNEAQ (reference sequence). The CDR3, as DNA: TGTGCCAGCAGCTTGCAGACAGGGGCGGACACTGAAGCTTTCTTT. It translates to CASSLQTGADTEAFF.

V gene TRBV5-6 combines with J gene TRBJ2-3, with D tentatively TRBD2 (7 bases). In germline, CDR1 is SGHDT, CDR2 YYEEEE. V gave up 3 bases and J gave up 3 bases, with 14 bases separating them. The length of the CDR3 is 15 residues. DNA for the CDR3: TGTGCCAGCAGCTGGGGCGGGGGCTCGACAGATACGCAGTATTTT. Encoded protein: CASSWGGGSTDTQYF.

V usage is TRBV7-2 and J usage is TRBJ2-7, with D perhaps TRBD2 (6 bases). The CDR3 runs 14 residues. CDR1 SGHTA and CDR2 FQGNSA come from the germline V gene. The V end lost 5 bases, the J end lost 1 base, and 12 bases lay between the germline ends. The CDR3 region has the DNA TGTGCCAGCAGCCCCTCCCGGGAGTCCTACGAGCAGTACTTC. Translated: CASSPSRESYEQYF.

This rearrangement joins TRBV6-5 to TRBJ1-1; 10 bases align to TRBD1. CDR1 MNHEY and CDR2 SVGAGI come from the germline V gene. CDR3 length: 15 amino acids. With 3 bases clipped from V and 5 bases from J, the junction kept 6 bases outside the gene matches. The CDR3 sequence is CASSYRRTGGTEAFF. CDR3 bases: TGTGCCAGCAGTTATCGACGGACAGGGGGTACTGAAGCTTTCTTT.

The CDR3 is CASSVGTVNGYTF. As DNA, the CDR3 is TGTGCCAGCAGCGTAGGGACAGTTAATGGCTACACCTTC. The chain recombines TRBV9 with TRBJ1-2; weak D call: TRBD1 (6 bases). Looked up from germline, CDR1 is SGDLS and CDR2 is YYNGEE. This CDR3 contains 13 residues. The V end was cut by 0 bases, the J end by 6 bases, with 9 bases between.

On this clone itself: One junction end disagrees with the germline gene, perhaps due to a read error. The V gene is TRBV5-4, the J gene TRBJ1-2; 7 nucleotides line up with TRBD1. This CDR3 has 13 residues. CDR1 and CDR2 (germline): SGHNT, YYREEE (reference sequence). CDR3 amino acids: CASSLVREQGSAF. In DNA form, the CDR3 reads TGTGCCAGCAGCTTGGTTAGGGAACAGGGGTCTGCCTTC.

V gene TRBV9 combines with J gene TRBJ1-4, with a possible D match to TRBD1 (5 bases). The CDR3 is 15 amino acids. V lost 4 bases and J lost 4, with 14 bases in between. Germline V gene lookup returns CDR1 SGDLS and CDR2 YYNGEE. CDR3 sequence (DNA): TGTGCCAGCAGCACCCGCGGGGGTGTTAATGAAAAACTGTTTTTT. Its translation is CASSTRGGVNEKLFF.

CDR3 in DNA: TGTGCCAGCACCGGGGAGGTTAATTCACCCCTCCACTTT. Translating it yields CASTGEVNSPLHF. The rearrangement links TRBV2 to TRBJ1-6; D gene ambiguous. The germline gives CDR1 SNHLY, CDR2 FYNNEI. The V end lost 7 bases, the J end lost 6 bases, and 10 bases lay between the germline ends. This CDR3 has 13 amino acids.

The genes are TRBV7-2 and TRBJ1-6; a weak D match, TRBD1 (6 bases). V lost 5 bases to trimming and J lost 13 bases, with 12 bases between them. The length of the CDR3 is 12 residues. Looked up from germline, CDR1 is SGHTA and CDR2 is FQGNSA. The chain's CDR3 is CASSRTVAPLHF. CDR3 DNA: TGTGCCAGCAGCCGGACAGTAGCCCCCCTCCACTTT. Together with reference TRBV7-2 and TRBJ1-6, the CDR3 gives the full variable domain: GAGVSQSPSNKVTEKGKDVELRCDPISGHTALYWYRQSLGQGLEFLIYFQGNSAPDKSGLPSDRFSAERTGGSVSTLTIQRTQQEDSAVYLCASSRTVAPLHFGNGTRLTVT.

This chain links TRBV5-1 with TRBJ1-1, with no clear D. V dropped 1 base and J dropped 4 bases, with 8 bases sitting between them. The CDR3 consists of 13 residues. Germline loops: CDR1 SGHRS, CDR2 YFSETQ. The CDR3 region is CASSLRSGTEAFF. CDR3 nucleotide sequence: TGCGCCAGCAGCTTGAGGTCGGGCACTGAAGCTTTCTTT.

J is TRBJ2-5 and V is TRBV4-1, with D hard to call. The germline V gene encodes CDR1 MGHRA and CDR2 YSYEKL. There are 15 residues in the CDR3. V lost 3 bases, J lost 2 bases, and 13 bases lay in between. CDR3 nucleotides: TGCGCCAGCAGCCATCGCCGGGTCCTACAAGAGACCCAGTACTTC. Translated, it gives CASSHRRVLQETQYF.

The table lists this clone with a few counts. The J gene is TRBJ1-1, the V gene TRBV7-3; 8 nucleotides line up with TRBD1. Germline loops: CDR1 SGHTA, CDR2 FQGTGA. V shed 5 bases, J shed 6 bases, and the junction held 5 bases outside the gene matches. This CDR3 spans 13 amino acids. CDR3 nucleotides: TGTGCCAGCAGCCGACAGGGGAGCGCTGAAGCTTTCTTT. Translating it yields CASSRQGSAEAFF.

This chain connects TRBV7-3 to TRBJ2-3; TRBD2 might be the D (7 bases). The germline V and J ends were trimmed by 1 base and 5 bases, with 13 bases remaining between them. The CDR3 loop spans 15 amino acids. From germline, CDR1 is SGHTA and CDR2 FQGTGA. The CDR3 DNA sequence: TGTGCCAGCAGCTTAAGGGGGGGCTTGGGAGATACGCAGTATTTT. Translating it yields CASSLRGGLGDTQYF.

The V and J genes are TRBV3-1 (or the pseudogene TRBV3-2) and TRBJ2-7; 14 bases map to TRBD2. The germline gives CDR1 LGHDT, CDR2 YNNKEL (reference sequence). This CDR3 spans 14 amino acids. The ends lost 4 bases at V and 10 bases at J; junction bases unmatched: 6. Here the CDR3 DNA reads TGTGCCAGCAGCCTGGGACTAGCGGGGGCAAGCCAGTACTTC. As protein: CASSLGLAGASQYF.

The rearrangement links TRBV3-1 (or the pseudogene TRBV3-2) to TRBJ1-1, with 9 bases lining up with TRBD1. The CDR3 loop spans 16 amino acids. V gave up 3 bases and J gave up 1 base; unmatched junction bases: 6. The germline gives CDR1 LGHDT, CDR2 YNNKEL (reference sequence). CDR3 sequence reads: CASSHAGTGRNTEAFF. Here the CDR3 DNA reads TGTGCCAGCAGCCACGCCGGGACAGGGAGGAACACTGAAGCTTTCTTT.

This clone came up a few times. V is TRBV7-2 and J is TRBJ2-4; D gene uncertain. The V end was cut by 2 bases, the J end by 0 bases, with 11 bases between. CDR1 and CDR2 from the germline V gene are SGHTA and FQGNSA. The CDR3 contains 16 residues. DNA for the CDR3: TGTGCCAGCAGCTTAAATGAGAATGTAGCCAAAAACATTCAGTACTTC. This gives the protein CASSLNENVAKNIQYF.

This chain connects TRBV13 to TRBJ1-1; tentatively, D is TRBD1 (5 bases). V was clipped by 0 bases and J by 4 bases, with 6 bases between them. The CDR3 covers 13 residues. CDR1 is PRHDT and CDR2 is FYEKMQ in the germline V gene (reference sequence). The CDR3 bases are TGTGCCAGCAGCTTAGGGACAGTCACTGAAGCTTTCTTT. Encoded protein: CASSLGTVTEAFF.

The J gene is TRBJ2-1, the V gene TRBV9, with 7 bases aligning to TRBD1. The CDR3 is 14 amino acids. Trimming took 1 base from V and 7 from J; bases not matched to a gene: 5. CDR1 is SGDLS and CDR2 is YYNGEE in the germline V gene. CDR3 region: CASSVRGLKNEQFF. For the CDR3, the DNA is TGTGCCAGCAGCGTAAGGGGGCTTAAGAATGAGCAGTTCTTC.

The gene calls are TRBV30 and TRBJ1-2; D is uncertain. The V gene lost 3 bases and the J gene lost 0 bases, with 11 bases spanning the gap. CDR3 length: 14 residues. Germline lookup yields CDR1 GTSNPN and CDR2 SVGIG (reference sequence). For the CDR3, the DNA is TGTGCCTGGAGCGTCAGGACTACTAACTATGGCTACACCTTC. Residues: CAWSVRTTNYGYTF.

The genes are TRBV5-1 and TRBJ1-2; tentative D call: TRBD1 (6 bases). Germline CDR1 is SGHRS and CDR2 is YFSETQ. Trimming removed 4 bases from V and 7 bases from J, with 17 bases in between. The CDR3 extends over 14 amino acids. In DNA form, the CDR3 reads TGCGCCAGCAGCCCTAGGACAGCCTTAACTGGCTACACCTTC. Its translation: CASSPRTALTGYTF.